The text below deals with one T cell receptor beta chain. Its specific antigen is unknown. No much larger clone exists at a distance of one base, and base qualities are not known. The sample originates from a study of blood T cell repertoires in COVID-19 (dated by TCRdb to 2018 to 2021). About the study as a whole: Collaborator samples came from the United States, Italy and Spain and covered acute and convalescent phases of COVID-19. The prospective study material was composed of cDNA or gDNA derived from T cells, B-cell-depleted T cells, or PBMCs. The dataset comprised deeply sampled blood TCRbeta repertoires from subjects exposed to, actively infected with, or recovered from COVID-19. The repertoires were released in a freely available public database intended as a resource for research on the immune response to SARS-CoV-2. The samples were drawn from two sources: the first 160 participants of the ongoing ImmuneRACE study, and 950 to 1,500 subjects contributed by 6 global collaborators. Nearly every sample came with metadata listing a de-identified subject ID, COVID-19 status, age in years and sex. Where available, HLA class I and class II types were taken from metadata supplied by the sample provider and were not determined by assay-based typing. General study outcomes and caveats: The amount of clinical and demographic metadata varied by source and participant and was provided uncurated.

TCRbeta CDR3 regions were amplified from genomic DNA by means of the immunoSEQ Assay, a bias-controlled multiplex PCR. On the authors' methods: Within the assay, amplification of reference gene primers was used to estimate how many nucleated cells each sample contained. To quantify the absolute abundance of each unique TCRbeta CDR3 rearrangement, sequence reads were collapsed and filtered. For each sample, productive Simpson clonality was calculated as the square root of Simpson's diversity index across productive rearrangements. The immuneACCESS repertoire file appears here via TCRdb, limited to in-frame rearrangements. These files lack a portion of the clones; in checked studies, under half of the deficit traces to unresolved V genes, and the cause of the others is not known. V, J and clone size are taken as reported in that table, and D and trimming were inferred from the DNA itself. A total of over 110,000 clones appear in this sample, around 78% of them only once. Less than 2% of the sample is in the top ten clones.

Collaborating institutions collected whole blood in K2EDTA tubes following their own protocols. For TCRbeta analysis, collaborator samples were shipped as frozen whole blood, as isolated PBMCs, or as DNA extracted from either sample type. V is cut by 6 bases and J by 0 bases, and the space between the germline ends is 12 bases. The CDR3, from cysteine to phenylalanine, totals 15 residues. CDR3 DNA is the only sequence kept; it has 45 bases, read in frame from the first base. CDR1 LNHDA and CDR2 SQIVND were looked up in the germline V gene (reference sequence). The receptor's source is a woman aged 60-75 years with acute or convalescent COVID-19. What was sequenced was peripheral blood. This chain joins TRBV19 to TRBJ1-5; there is no confident call for the D gene. This receptor carries the CDR3 CASSPTPFSNQPQHF. The DNA sequence is given as TGTGCCAGTAGCCCGACACCTTTTAGCAATCAGCCCCAGCATTTT.